This is a list of T cell receptor beta chains from one sample in a study of T cells after yellow fever vaccination. MiXCR, applied by TCRdb to the 5' RACE reads, yields one record per CDR3 protein. The sample lists 170,000 or so distinct CDR3 sequences; approximately 6.2% were seen once. This specimen consisted of CD4+ T cells sorted from PBMCs, obtained on the day of the first yellow fever vaccination. Source of these receptors: a man between 18 and 35 years old who received the YFV17D yellow fever vaccine. CDR3s include the opening cysteine and the closing phenylalanine or tryptophan.

v_gene | CDR3aa
TRBV6-1 | CASGGRENYEQYF
TRBV29-1 | CSTWDSYEQYF
TRBV5-1 | CASSLNPGPRREETQYF
TRBV20-1 | CSAESSGGADTQYF
TRBV2 | CASRTGAATGELFF
TRBV7-8 | CASSLVPDYEQYF
TRBV7-9 | CASSSGQRNTEAFF
TRBV6-5 | CASSYLAGATYEQYF
TRBV9 | CASSVGPGFMEGYTF
TRBV6-2/TRBV6-3 | CASRRPTQGEKLFF
TRBV7-8 | CASSLGEMYEQYF
TRBV20-1 | CSAPWAGGPADTQYF
TRBV5-1 | CASSLDRSSRTYGYTF
TRBV7-2 | CASSLDGGGSPLHF
TRBV7-2 | CASSLGFPGGDNEQFF
TRBV5-1 | CASSPYRDSIIHTSGYTF
TRBV12-3/TRBV12-4 | CASSLRSNSPLHF
TRBV20-1 | CSARPQGVSPLHF
TRBV6-2/TRBV6-3 | CASSYSDNRSPLYEQYF
TRBV5-6 | CASSFGTVYEQYF
TRBV12-3/TRBV12-4 | CASSTGTGLPQHF
TRBV5-1 | CASSLGTGDQPQHF
TRBV19 | CASSHRTGRLRETQYF
TRBV7-6 | CASSPPGQYNEQFF
TRBV4-2 | CASSQDWDSYQPQHF
TRBV19 | CASLSPWEGKNIQYF
TRBV7-3 | CASSSPLGAEQFF
TRBV18 | CASSPGQTGQPQHF
TRBV20-1 | CSATPIAADYGYTF
TRBV5-1 | CASSLDTPSTDTQYF
TRBV6-2/TRBV6-3 | CASSWGALNTGELFF
TRBV4-3 | CASSRAQGAGELFF
TRBV19 | CASGATSTDTQYF
TRBV7-2 | CASSSRGILAGGHFF
TRBV4-2 | CASSQDYAGTYYGYTF
TRBV19 | CASSIYGESEAFF
TRBV5-1 | CASSPAWNTQYF
TRBV20-1 | CSARVWRASSYNEQFF
TRBV5-1 | CASSLMTGHTGELFF
TRBV12-3/TRBV12-4 | CASSSLAGGSYNEQFF
TRBV7-2 | CASRGPSDRRYQETQYF
TRBV20-1 | CSAQEDGTANYGYTF
TRBV24-1 | CATSKQGNEQFF
TRBV25-1 | CASRNSGAETQYF
TRBV12-3/TRBV12-4 | CASTFSGGQETQYF
TRBV7-2 | CASGRLLAGLQETQYF
TRBV20-1 | CSARDNSGRRGDSPLHF
TRBV6-2/TRBV6-3 | CASSYSSTGTYEQYF
TRBV5-1 | CASSLQGTHEQYF
TRBV7-2 | CASSQRQGASPLHF
TRBV5-1 | CASSFGGSETEAFF
TRBV5-1 | CASSPVGSWETQYF
TRBV11-2 | CASSPRAGTGAGSGGYTF
TRBV7-3 | CASRLVGQGNTGELFF
TRBV5-6 | CASSLSPRQGRNSPLHF
TRBV7-2 | CASSLGDRGRDQPQHF
TRBV5-4 | CASNSAGVFNEQFF
TRBV12-3/TRBV12-4 | CACSLESFTSLSYNEQFF
TRBV3-1 | CASCQVQVGSGYTF